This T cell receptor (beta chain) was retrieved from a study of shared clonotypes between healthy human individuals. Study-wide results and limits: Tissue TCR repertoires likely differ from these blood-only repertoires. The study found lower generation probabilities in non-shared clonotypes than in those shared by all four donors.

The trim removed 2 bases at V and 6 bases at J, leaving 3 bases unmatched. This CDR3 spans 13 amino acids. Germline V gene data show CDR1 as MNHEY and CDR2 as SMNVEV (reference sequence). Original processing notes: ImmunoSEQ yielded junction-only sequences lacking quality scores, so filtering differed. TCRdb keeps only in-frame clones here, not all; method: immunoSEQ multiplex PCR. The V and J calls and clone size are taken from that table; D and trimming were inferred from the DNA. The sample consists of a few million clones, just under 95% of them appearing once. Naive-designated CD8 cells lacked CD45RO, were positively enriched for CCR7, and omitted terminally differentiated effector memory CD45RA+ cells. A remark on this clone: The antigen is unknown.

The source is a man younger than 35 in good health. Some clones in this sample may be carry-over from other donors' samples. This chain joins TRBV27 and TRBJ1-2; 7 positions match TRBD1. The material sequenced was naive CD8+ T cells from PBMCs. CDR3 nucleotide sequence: TGTGCCAGCAGTTTAGGAGGGACAGATGGCTACACCTTC. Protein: CASSLGGTDGYTF.